The 24 T cell receptor beta chains below come from one sample, sequenced in a study of cytomegalovirus exposure and HLA in healthy donors. Use of 60 Vbeta and 13 Jbeta primers characterized the PCR. Clones were read by immunoSEQ multiplex PCR, and TCRdb kept only the in-frame ones, dropping some. Among 90,000 or so clones, 80% were seen once, and the ten largest hold roughly 32%. Sequencing was done on a sample of PBMCs. The receptors were sampled from a man between 45 and 60 years old in good health and CMV-seropositive.

J is TRBJ2-7 and V is TRBV7-2, with 14 bases lining up with TRBD2. This CDR3 is 15 amino acids long. V shed 5 bases, J shed 2 bases, and the junction held 2 bases outside the gene matches. Germline V CDR1 and CDR2: SGHTA, FQGNSA. The CDR3 nucleotides read TGTGCCAGCAGCGTGACTAGCGGGAGGGCCTACGAGCAGTACTTC. Translating gives CASSVTSGRAYEQYF.

The chain has TRBV5-1 and TRBJ2-5; 7 bases agree with TRBD1. The DNA end is more similar to TRBJ2-7, so the J call may be wrong. The CDR3 has 15 amino acids. The germline CDR1 and CDR2 sequences are SGHRS and YFSETQ. CDR3 protein: CASSSGQANSYEQYF. CDR3 coding DNA: TGCGCCAGCAGCTCCGGACAGGCGAACTCCTACGAGCAGTACTTC.

The chain is built from TRBV4-3 and TRBJ1-1; weak D call: TRBD1 (5 bases). V gave up 2 bases and J gave up 1 base, with 11 bases separating them. The CDR3 consists of 15 residues. Germline V gene lookup returns CDR1 LGHNA and CDR2 YSLEER. The CDR3 loop reads CASSQSRGGNTEAFF. The CDR3 region has the DNA TGCGCCAGCAGCCAATCGCGCGGGGGGAACACTGAAGCTTTCTTT.

This clone was seen just once. This chain connects TRBV10-3 to TRBJ2-3; no definite D call. Deletions cut 6 bases from V and 2 bases from J, with 12 bases between. The germline gives CDR1 ENHRY, CDR2 SYGVKD. The CDR3 spans 14 residues. CDR3 protein: CAIRLGPDTDTQYF. For the CDR3, the DNA is TGTGCCATCAGGCTAGGTCCTGACACAGATACGCAGTATTTT.

Details on this clone: Germline is not matched at one junction end, which may reflect a read error. V usage is TRBV7-9 and J usage is TRBJ2-7, with TRBD1 identical over 7 bases. The length of the CDR3 is 17 residues. Germline V gene lookup returns CDR1 SEHNR and CDR2 FQNEAQ (reference sequence). CDR3 in DNA: TGTTCCAGCAGCTTAGGCCATAGAGGGACAGCCTCCTACGAGCAGTACTTC. It encodes CSSSLGHRGTASYEQYF.

The chain joins TRBV6-1 to TRBJ2-1; a possible D gene is TRBD2 (5 bases). This CDR3 is built from 13 residues. With 8 bases removed from V and 5 bases from J, the gap between germline ends came to 13 bases. The V gene's germline CDR1 is MNHNS and CDR2 SASEGT. This CDR3 is CASSPSGDNEQFF. In DNA, the CDR3 is TGTGCCAGCTCCCCATCCGGGGACAATGAGCAGTTCTTC.

J is TRBJ2-7 and V is TRBV9; 9 nucleotides agree with TRBD1. V lost 4 bases, J lost 2 bases, and 7 bases stayed unmatched. CDR3 length: 15 residues. Looked up from germline, CDR1 is SGDLS and CDR2 is YYNGEE. The CDR3 here is CASSPLGTGTYEQYF. DNA of the CDR3: TGTGCCAGCAGCCCCCTAGGGACAGGGACCTACGAGCAGTACTTC.

The genes are TRBV5-1 and TRBJ1-6; D is perhaps TRBD1 (5 bases). CDR3 length: 14 residues. Trimming left V 0 bases short and J 6 bases short, with 7 bases between. The germline V gene has CDR1 SGHRS and CDR2 YFSETQ. The CDR3 reads CASSLGQGNSPLHF. CDR3 coding DNA: TGCGCCAGCAGCTTGGGCCAGGGTAATTCACCCCTCCACTTT.

The chain uses TRBV19 and TRBJ2-1; 8 positions agree with TRBD1. The CDR3 covers 14 residues. V trimming: 5 bases; J trimming: 7 bases; junction bases outside the gene matches: 7. The germline V gene encodes CDR1 LNHDA and CDR2 SQIVND (reference sequence). The CDR3 here is CASSAGQGSNEQFF. The DNA of the CDR3 is TGTGCCAGTAGTGCAGGACAGGGCTCAAATGAGCAGTTCTTC. The full variable domain, its missing parts supplied by reference TRBV19 and TRBJ2-1, is DGGITQSPKYLFRKEGQNVTLSCEQNLNHDAMYWYRQDPGQGLRLIYYSQIVNDFQKGDIAEGYSVSREKKESFPLTVTSAQKNPTAFYLCASSAGQGSNEQFFGPGTRLTVL.

The chain couples TRBV10-3 to TRBJ2-7; unclear D gene. Trimming left V 8 bases short and J 3 bases short, with 14 bases between. Germline V gene data show CDR1 as ENHRY and CDR2 as SYGVKD. There are 13 residues in the CDR3. The CDR3 bases are TGTGCCATCTCCAGAGAGAACAGCTACGAGCAGTACTTC. Its translation: CAISRENSYEQYF.

This clone was observed a few times. The gene calls are TRBV2 and TRBJ2-1; D may be TRBD1 (6 bases). The ends were cut back, 6 bases at V and 8 bases at J, with 20 bases in the middle. The CDR3 loop spans 15 amino acids. Germline V lookup: CDR1 SNHLY, CDR2 FYNNEI. The CDR3 bases are TGTGCCAGCAGCTCGGCAGGGGACACTTCCGATGAGCAGTTCTTC. Translating gives CASSSAGDTSDEQFF. The full variable domain, rest sourced from reference TRBV2 and TRBJ2-1, is EPEVTQTPSHQVTQMGQEVILRCVPISNHLYFYWYRQILGQKVEFLVSFYNNEISEKSEIFDDQFSVERPDGSNFTLKIRSTKLEDSAMYFCASSSAGDTSDEQFFGPGTRLTVL.

The V call is TRBV14, the J call TRBJ1-6; a weak D match, TRBD1 (5 bases). Germline V gene lookup returns CDR1 SGHDN and CDR2 FVKESK. This CDR3 is 15 amino acids long. V was pared by 4 bases and J by 5 bases, with 12 bases between. The CDR3: CASSPRTPNNSPLHF. The CDR3 DNA reads as TGTGCCAGCAGCCCCCGGACACCAAATAATTCACCCCTCCACTTT.

This clone was observed a few times. The chain links TRBV18 to TRBJ2-4; D perhaps matches TRBD2 (6 bases). The CDR3 covers 15 residues. CDR1 is KGHSH, CDR2 LQKENI, per germline. Trimming took off 0 bases at V and 3 bases at J, with 9 bases between the two ends. The CDR3 reads CASSPPGLDKNIQYF. The DNA of the CDR3 is TGTGCCAGCTCACCACCGGGACTCGACAAAAACATTCAGTACTTC.

V is TRBV6-1 and J is TRBJ1-5; D is possibly TRBD1 (6 bases). V was clipped by 3 bases and J by 5 bases, with 17 bases between them. Per germline, CDR1 MNHNS and CDR2 SASEGT. The CDR3 has 16 amino acids. CDR3 loop: CASSDWLGGGHQPQHF. CDR3 DNA: TGTGCCAGCAGTGATTGGTTGGGCGGGGGCCATCAGCCCCAGCATTTT.

The chain has TRBV6-1 and TRBJ2-2; 13 positions agree with TRBD2. Germline CDR1 and CDR2: MNHNS and SASEGT. Trimming removed 8 bases from V and 6 bases from J; junction bases left unmatched: 6. CDR3 length: 15 amino acids. CDR3 region: CASEGLAGAPGELFF. CDR3 sequence (DNA): TGTGCCAGCGAAGGACTAGCGGGAGCCCCCGGGGAGCTGTTTTTT.

The chain combines TRBV11-3 with TRBJ2-2; perhaps TRBD2 as D (5 bases). V shed 3 bases and J shed 4 bases, with 12 bases lying between them. Germline V gene sequence: CDR1 SGHNT, CDR2 YENEEA. The CDR3 consists of 15 residues. The CDR3, as DNA: TGTGCCAGCAGCTTCAGAGGGAAGGGCACCGGGGAGCTGTTTTTT. It yields the protein CASSFRGKGTGELFF.

This clone came up a few times. The chain recombines TRBV9 with TRBJ2-7; 10 nucleotides line up with TRBD1. The germline CDR1 and CDR2 sequences are SGDLS and YYNGEE. V lost 4 bases, J lost 6 bases, and 13 bases stayed unmatched. There are 16 residues in the CDR3. CDR3 nucleotides: TGTGCCAGCAGCCCTAGCGGAGGGACAGGGGTCCGCGAGCAGTACTTC. It codes for CASSPSGGTGVREQYF.

This clone has only a few counts. The chain carries TRBV2 and TRBJ2-7, with 7 positions matching TRBD1. The CDR3 contains 14 residues. The J segment lost 5 bases and the V segment lost 5 bases, leaving 9 bases of the junction unmatched. Germline CDR1 is SNHLY and CDR2 is FYNNEI. CDR3 loop: CASSWERGQNEQYF. CDR3 nucleotides: TGTGCCAGCAGTTGGGAAAGGGGGCAGAACGAGCAGTACTTC.

The chain employs TRBV21-1 and TRBJ2-7; TRBD2 reflects the table's D call only, with no check against the DNA. TRBV21-1 is reported as a pseudogene. The CDR3 is 16 amino acids. This chain's CDR3 is CASSKGETGYSYEQYF. CDR3 bases: TGTGCCAGCAGCAAAGGAGAAACGGGGTACTCCTACGAGCAGTACTTC.

The rearrangement links TRBV4-2 to TRBJ1-1; D is uncertain. Per the germline V gene, CDR1 is LGHNA and CDR2 is YNFKEQ. Trimming cost V 0 bases and J 1 base, with 6 bases left between them. The CDR3 is made up of 14 amino acids. The CDR3 sequence is CASSQDSGNTEAFF. CDR3 nucleotides: TGTGCCAGCAGCCAAGACTCAGGGAACACTGAAGCTTTCTTT.

Only a few counts were recorded for this clone. This chain uses TRBV10-2 with TRBJ1-1; the match to TRBD1 covers 9 bases. The V gene's germline CDR1 is WSHSY and CDR2 SAAADI. After removal of 6 bases from V and 1 base from J, the junction contained 12 bases not matched to a gene. The length of the CDR3 is 17 residues. Here the CDR3 reads CASSALGQGNRNTEAFF. The CDR3 region has the DNA TGCGCCAGCAGCGCCCTGGGACAGGGAAATCGGAACACTGAAGCTTTCTTT.

This sequence joins TRBV6-4 and TRBJ2-3; TRBD2 might be the D (5 bases). Trimming removed 6 bases from V and 4 bases from J, with 20 bases in between. Germline values: CDR1 MRHNA, CDR2 SNTAGT. The CDR3 has 16 residues. This CDR3 reads CASRGKDFKDADTQYF. In nucleotides, the CDR3 is TGTGCCAGCAGGGGAAAGGACTTCAAGGACGCAGATACGCAGTATTTT.

The chain employs TRBV29-1 and TRBJ2-7; D is unresolved. This CDR3 contains 12 residues. The V end was cut by 4 bases, the J end by 2 bases, with 9 bases between. Germline loops: CDR1 SQVTM, CDR2 ANQGSEA. In nucleotides, the CDR3 is TGCAGCGTTGGTCTTTTTACCTACGAGCAGTACTTC. Its protein is CSVGLFTYEQYF.

This sequence joins TRBV4-3 and TRBJ2-3; TRBD1 agrees at 10 bases. Germline V gene lookup returns CDR1 LGHNA and CDR2 YSLEER. The V and J ends lost 4 bases and 6 bases, in that order; junction bases with no gene match: 10. The CDR3 is made up of 16 amino acids. This chain's CDR3 is CASSPLAGQGLDTQYF. The DNA for the CDR3 is TGCGCCAGCAGCCCCCTCGCGGGACAGGGGCTTGATACGCAGTATTTT.